This T cell receptor (beta chain) stems from a study of T-cell memory formation after mild COVID-19 (dated by TCRdb to about 2021). With respect to the entire study: TCR sequence clusters from the two donors were found to be largely donor specific. The cohort was made up of two young adult volunteers, one female and one male, who were previously healthy. T-cell clones expanding and contracting after mild COVID-19 in a couple of donors were tracked by longitudinal TCRalpha and TCRbeta repertoire sequencing.

Ficoll-Paque density gradient centrifugation was used to isolate PBMCs. Regarding this clonotype: Its antigen target is currently unknown. Base qualities are missing; no much larger clone stands one base away.

On the study overall, not on this receptor specifically: The study covered only a couple of mild cases, and larger cohorts including severe cases with pre-infection samples were considered necessary. Clones contracting from day 15 to 85 had balanced CD4/CD8 phenotypes, while a second wave expanding from day 15 to 37 was biased towards CD4+. Contracting CD4+ clones were located mainly in the CM and EM memory subsets, whereas CD8+ clones were found to be enriched in EMRA. Whether the second-wave clones peaking on day 37 were SARS-CoV-2 specific was not confirmed. The detection of some responding clones in pre-infection memory suggests that pre-existing cross-reactive memory T cells joined the SARS-CoV-2 response.

CDR3 length: 13 amino acids, cysteine to phenylalanine. Only CDR3 DNA remains: 39 bases, in frame from the first base. V sheds 5 bases and J sheds 0 bases, leaving 8 bases between their ends. The germline V gene (reference sequence) gives CDR1 as DFQATT and CDR2 as SNEGSKA. Sequencing was carried out with an Illumina NovaSeq 6000. cDNA libraries for TCRalpha and TCRbeta were prepared by 5'RACE using constant-segment primers, with sample barcodes and unique molecular identifiers added. RNA was extracted from every sample with Trizol reagent. The libraries were amplified in two PCR steps, and the second step added a second sample barcode and Illumina TruSeq adapters. Sequencing of the libraries was done on an Illumina NovaSeq, producing 2 x 150 bp paired-end reads. The study's processing was this. Reads were demultiplexed and collapsed into UMI-guided consensus sequences with migec v1.2.7. Using mixcr v2.1.11, UMI consensuses were aligned to TRA and TRB V and J templates and then assembled into clonotypes. A clonotype was counted as expanded or contracted only when both edgeR and NoisET called the clonotype significant, with the noise models trained on biological replicates. edgeR calls used a false discovery rate-adjusted p below 0.01 and a log2 fold-change threshold of 1. PCA with hierarchical clustering of max-normalized trajectories of the 1000 most abundant clonotypes was used as exploratory dynamics analysis. Separately sequenced CD4+ and CD8+ repertoires were used to assign the CD4 or CD8 phenotype of responding clones. The public reads were reanalyzed by TCRdb: fastp trimming at Q25, MiXCR alignment, in-frame beta chains only. CDR3 protein duplicates are merged, each entry listing the most common genes and DNA. TCRdb, not the original authors, processed these V and J calls. The sample records 250,000 to 350,000 distinct CDR3 sequences, just under 20% of which are singletons. Together, the top ten hold approximately 21% of the sample.

This receptor was obtained from a man aged 18-30 years who had mild COVID-19 (a few samples of this study predate the infection). The sample titles of this study are shuffled in the database, so cell type and time point are left out; the donor was told from shared clones. The material sequenced was PBMCs or a T cell subset sorted from them (not recorded which). The chain is made from TRBV20-1 and TRBJ1-5; TRBD1 could be the D gene, as 5 bases match. The CDR3 reads CSALGVSNQPQHF. The DNA is as follows: TGCAGTGCTCTAGGGGTTAGCAATCAGCCCCAGCATTTT.